This is a list of T cell receptor beta chains from one sample in a study of blood T cell repertoires in COVID-19. Produced via immunoSEQ multiplex PCR; TCRdb's table is partial and in-frame only. The sample carries under 30,000 clones, 86% recorded once. The sequencing sample was made of peripheral blood. Source of these receptors: a human donor with active COVID-19. The donor label of this sample is uncertain. CDR3s include the opening cysteine and the closing phenylalanine or tryptophan. A D gene is named only where the DNA matches it firmly. Clone size is shown for a subset of rows, as once, few, many or a class of expanded clone.

J | D | size | V | DNA | CDR3
TRBJ1-2 | . | . | TRBV28 | TGTGCCAGCAGTACAGGGTTAGAATATGGCTACACCTTC | CASSTGLEYGYTF
TRBJ1-5 | . | . | TRBV5-8 | TGTGCCAGCAGCTCTACAGGGACCACCAATCAGCCCCAGCATTTT | CASSSTGTTNQPQHF
TRBJ2-7 | . | . | TRBV6-2/TRBV6-3 | TGTGCCAGCAGTTGGGCCGACAGTACCTACGAGCAGTACTTC | CASSWADSTYEQYF
TRBJ2-2 | . | . | TRBV7-6 | TGTGCCAGCAGCCGCGGGACTCCGAACACCGGGGAGCTGTTTTTT | CASSRGTPNTGELFF
TRBJ2-7 | . | . | TRBV6-5 | TGTGCCAGCAGCTCTACAGGGTACGAGCAGTACTTC | CASSSTGYEQYF
TRBJ2-1 | TRBD2 | . | TRBV5-1 | TGCGCCAGCAGCTTTGCTAGCGGGAGATATGAGCAGTTCTTC | CASSFASGRYEQFF
TRBJ1-5 | TRBD1 | . | TRBV4-3 | TGCGCCAGCAGCCAGGGGACAGAAAGCAATCAGCCCCAGCATTTT | CASSQGTESNQPQHF
TRBJ1-1 | . | . | TRBV10-1 | TGCGCCAGCAGTCGGGGCACTGAAGCTTTCTTT | CASSRGTEAFF
TRBJ2-2 | TRBD1 | . | TRBV5-1 | TGCGCCAGCAGCTGGACAGGGGCTAACACCGGGGAGCTGTTTTTT | CASSWTGANTGELFF
TRBJ2-1 | TRBD2 | . | TRBV7-3 | TGTGCCAGCAGCTTAGATTCGGCGGGGGGCCCCGCCTCCAATGAGCAGTTCTTC | CASSLDSAGGPASNEQFF
TRBJ1-6 | . | . | TRBV9 | TGTGCCAGCAGCGTAAGTGGCACCCCCGGGTATAATTCACCCCTCCACTTT | CASSVSGTPGYNSPLHF
TRBJ2-3 | TRBD2 | . | TRBV7-6 | TGTGCCAGCAGCTTAATCGTGGGAGGGTCGACAGATACGCAGTATTTT | CASSLIVGGSTDTQYF
TRBJ1-3 | . | . | TRBV7-9 | TGTGCCAGCAGCTCTCTTACCGGGGGATACACCATATATTTT | CASSSLTGGYTIYF
TRBJ2-7 | . | . | TRBV5-1 | TGCGCCAGCAGCACCAGACGGACAGACCCCTCCTACGAGCAGTACTTC | CASSTRRTDPSYEQYF
TRBJ1-4 | . | . | TRBV19 | TGTGCCAGTATACGGGGTTCAACTAATGAAAAACTGTTTTTT | CASIRGSTNEKLFF
TRBJ1-1 | . | . | TRBV27 | TGTGCCAGCAGTTTAAGGGCGGGGGCGGGTGAAGCTTTCTTT | CASSLRAGAGEAFF
TRBJ1-4 | TRBD1 | once | TRBV9 | TGTGCCAGCAGCCCGGGACAGGGGAGTGAAAAACTGTTTTTT | CASSPGQGSEKLFF
TRBJ2-7 | TRBD2 | once | TRBV7-3 | TGTGCCAGCAGCTTAACTTCGGGCGGGGGCTACGAGCAGTACTTC | CASSLTSGGGYEQYF
TRBJ1-2 | TRBD1 | . | TRBV19 | TGTGCCAGTAGCCCCAGGACAGGCTATGGCTACACCTTC | CASSPRTGYGYTF
TRBJ2-3 | TRBD2 | . | TRBV3-1/TRBV3-2 | TGTGCCAGCAGCCACGGGGGAGGGACAGATACGCAGTATTTT | CASSHGGGTDTQYF